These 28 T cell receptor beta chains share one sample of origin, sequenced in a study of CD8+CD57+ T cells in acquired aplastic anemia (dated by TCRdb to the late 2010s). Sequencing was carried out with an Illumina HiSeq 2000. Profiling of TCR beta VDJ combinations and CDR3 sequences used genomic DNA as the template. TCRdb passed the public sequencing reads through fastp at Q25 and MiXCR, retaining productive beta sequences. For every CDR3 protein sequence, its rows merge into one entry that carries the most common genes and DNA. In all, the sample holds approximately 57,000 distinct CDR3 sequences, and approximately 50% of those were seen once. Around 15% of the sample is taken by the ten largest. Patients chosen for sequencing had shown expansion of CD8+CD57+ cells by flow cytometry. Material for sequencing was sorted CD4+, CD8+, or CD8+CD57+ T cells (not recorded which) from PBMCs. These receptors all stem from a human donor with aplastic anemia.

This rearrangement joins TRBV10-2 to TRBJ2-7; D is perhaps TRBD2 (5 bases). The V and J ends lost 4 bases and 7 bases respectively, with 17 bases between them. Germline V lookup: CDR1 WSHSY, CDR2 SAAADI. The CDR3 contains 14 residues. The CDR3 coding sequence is TGCGCCAGCAGTGGGACCGGGGTGGGGTCGGAGCAGTACGTC. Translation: CASSGTGVGSEQYV.

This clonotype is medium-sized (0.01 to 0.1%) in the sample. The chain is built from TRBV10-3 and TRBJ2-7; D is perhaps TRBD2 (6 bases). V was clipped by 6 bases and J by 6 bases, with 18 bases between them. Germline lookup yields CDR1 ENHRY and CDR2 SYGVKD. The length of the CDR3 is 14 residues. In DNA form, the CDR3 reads TGTGCCATCAGCGAACCTATTACTAGCAGCGAGCAGTACGTC. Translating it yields CAISEPITSSEQYV.

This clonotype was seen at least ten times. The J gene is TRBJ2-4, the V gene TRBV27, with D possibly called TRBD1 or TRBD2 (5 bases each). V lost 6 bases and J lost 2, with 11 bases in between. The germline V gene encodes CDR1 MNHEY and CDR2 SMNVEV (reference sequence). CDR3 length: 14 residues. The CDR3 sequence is CASSRGSPKNIQYF. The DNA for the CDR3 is TGTGCCAGCAGCCGGGGCAGTCCCAAAAACATTCAGTACTTC.

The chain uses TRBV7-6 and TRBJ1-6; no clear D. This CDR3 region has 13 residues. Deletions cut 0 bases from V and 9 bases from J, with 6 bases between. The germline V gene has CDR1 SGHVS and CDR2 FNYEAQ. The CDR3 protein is CASSLASGSPLHF. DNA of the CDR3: TGTGCCAGCAGCTTAGCTTCCGGTTCACCCCTCCACTTT.

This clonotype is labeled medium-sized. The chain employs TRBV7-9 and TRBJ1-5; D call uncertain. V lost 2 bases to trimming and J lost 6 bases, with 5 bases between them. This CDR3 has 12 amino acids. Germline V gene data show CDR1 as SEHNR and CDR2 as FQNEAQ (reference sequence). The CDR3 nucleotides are TGTGCCAGCAGCTTAAAAGGTCAGCCCCAGCATTTT. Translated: CASSLKGQPQHF.

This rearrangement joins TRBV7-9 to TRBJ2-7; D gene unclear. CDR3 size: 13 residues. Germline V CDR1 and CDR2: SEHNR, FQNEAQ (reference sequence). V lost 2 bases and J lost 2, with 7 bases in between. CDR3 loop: CASSLPNTYEQYF. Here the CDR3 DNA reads TGTGCCAGCAGCTTACCGAATACCTACGAGCAGTACTTC.

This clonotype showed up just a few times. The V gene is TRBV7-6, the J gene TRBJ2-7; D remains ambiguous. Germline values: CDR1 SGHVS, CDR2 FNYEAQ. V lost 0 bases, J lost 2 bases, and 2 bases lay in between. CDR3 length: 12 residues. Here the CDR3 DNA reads TGTGCCAGCAGCTTAGCAACCTACGAGCAGTACTTC. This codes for CASSLATYEQYF.

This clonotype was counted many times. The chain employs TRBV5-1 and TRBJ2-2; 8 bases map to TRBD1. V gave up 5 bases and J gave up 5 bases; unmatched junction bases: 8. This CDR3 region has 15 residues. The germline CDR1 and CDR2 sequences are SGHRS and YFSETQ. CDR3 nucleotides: TGCGCCAGCAGGGGAGGACAGGGAAAAACCGGGGAGCTGTTTTTT. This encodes CASRGGQGKTGELFF.

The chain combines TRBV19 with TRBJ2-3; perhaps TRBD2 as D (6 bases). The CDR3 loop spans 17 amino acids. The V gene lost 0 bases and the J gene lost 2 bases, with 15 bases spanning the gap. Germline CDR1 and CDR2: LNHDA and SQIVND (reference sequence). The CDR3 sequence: CASSIDRGSGFTDTQYF. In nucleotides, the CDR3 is TGTGCCAGTAGTATAGATCGAGGTAGCGGCTTCACAGATACGCAGTATTTT.

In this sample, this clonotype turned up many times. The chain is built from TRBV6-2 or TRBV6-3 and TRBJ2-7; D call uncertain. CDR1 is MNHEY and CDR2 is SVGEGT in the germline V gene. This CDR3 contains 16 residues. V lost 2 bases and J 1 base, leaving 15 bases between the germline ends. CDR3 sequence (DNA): TGTGCCAGCAGTTACGCCGGGCAGAGTATATCCTACGAGCAGTACTTC. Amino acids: CASSYAGQSISYEQYF.

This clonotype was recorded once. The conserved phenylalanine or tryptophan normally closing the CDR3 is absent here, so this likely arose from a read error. In nucleotides, the CDR3 is TGCAGTGCTAGAATGTTTCAGAGACTCTATGGCTACACCCTC. It translates to CSARMFQRLYGYTL. This chain uses TRBV20-1 with TRBJ1-2; D gene uncertain. Germline lookup yields CDR1 DFQATT and CDR2 SNEGSKA (reference sequence). This CDR3 is built from 14 residues. V lost 2 bases to trimming and J lost 4 bases, with 14 bases between them.

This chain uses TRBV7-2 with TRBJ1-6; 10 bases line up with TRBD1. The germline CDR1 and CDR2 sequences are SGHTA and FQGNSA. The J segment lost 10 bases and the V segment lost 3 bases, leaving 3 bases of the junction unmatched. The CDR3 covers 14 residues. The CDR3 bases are TGTGCCAGCAGCTTCGGGACAGGGGTGTCACCCCTCCACTTT. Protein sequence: CASSFGTGVSPLHF.

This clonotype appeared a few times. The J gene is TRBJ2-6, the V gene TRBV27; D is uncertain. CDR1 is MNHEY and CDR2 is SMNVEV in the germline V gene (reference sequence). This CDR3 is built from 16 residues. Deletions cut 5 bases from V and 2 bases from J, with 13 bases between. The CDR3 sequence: CASSRDGFTGANVLTF. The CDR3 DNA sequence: TGTGCCAGCAGTAGGGATGGGTTCACTGGGGCCAACGTCCTGACTTTC.

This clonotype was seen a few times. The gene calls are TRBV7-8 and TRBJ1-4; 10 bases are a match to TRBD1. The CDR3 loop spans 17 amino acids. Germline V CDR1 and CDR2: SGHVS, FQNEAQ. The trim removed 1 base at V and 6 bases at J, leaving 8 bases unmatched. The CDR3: CASSLVGTGDHDEKLFF. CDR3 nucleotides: TGTGCCAGCAGCTTAGTAGGGACAGGGGATCATGATGAAAAACTGTTTTTT.

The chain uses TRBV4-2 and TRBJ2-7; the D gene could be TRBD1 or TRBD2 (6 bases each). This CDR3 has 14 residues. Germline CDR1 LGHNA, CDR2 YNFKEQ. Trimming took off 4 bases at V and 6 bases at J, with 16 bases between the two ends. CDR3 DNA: TGTGCCAGCAGCCCGAACCTACAGGGAGGCGAGCAGTACTTC. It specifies CASSPNLQGGEQYF.

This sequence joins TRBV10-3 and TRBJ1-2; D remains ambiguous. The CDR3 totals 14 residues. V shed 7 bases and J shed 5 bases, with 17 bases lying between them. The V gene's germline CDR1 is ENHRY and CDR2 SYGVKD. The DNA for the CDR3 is TGTGCCATCACCCCCGTGGAGGGCGAGTATGGCTACACCTTC. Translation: CAITPVEGEYGYTF.

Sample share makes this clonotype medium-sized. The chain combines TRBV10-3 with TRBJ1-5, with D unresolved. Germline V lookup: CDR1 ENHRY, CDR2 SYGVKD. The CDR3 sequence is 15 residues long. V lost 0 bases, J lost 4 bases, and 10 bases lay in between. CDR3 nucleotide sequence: TGTGCCATCAGTGAGTCACCGGTCGGGAATCAGCCCCAGCATTTT. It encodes CAISESPVGNQPQHF.

CDR3 in DNA: TGTGCCAGCAGGGTGGGCAGCCCCTACGAGCAGTACTTC. Its translation is CASRVGSPYEQYF. The chain joins TRBV2 to TRBJ2-7, with D uncertain. This CDR3 has 13 amino acids. Between the trimmed V and J ends, which lost 6 bases and 2 bases, there was a span of 11 bases. Germline assignment: CDR1 SNHLY and CDR2 FYNNEI.

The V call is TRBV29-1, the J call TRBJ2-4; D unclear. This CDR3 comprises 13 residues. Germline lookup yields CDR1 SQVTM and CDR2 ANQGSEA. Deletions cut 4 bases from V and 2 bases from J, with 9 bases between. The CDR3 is CSVAYTSKNIQYF. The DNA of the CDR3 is TGCAGCGTTGCATACACGTCCAAAAACATTCAGTACTTC.

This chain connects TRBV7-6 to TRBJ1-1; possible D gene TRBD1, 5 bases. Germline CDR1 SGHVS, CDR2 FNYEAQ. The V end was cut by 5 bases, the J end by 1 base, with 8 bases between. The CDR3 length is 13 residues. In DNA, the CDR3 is TGTGCCAGCAGCAACCAGGGGAACACTGAAGCTTTCTTT. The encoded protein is CASSNQGNTEAFF.

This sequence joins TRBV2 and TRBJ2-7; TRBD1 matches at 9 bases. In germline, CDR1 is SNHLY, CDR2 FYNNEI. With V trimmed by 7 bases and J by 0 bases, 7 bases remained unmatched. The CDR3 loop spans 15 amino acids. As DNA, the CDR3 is TGTGCCAGCATAGGGACAGGGCGCAGCTCCTACGAGCAGTACTTC. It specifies CASIGTGRSSYEQYF.

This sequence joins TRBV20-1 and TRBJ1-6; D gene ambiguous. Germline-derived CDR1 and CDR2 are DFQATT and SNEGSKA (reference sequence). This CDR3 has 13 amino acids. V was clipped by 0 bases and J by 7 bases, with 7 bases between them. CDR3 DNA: TGCAGTGCTAGAGATGGCGGCAATTCACCCCTCCACTTT. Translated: CSARDGGNSPLHF.

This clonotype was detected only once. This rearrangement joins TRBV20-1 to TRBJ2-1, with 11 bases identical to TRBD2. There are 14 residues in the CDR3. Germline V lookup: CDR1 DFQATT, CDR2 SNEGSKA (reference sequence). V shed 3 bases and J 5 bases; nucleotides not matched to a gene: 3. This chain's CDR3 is CSARLLAGDNEQFF. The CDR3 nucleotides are TGCAGTGCTAGGTTACTAGCGGGGGACAATGAGCAGTTCTTC.

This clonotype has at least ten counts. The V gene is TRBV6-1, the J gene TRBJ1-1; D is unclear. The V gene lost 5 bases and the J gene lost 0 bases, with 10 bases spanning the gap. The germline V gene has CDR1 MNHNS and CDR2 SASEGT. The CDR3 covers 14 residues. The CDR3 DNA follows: TGTGCCAGCAGTCTGGCTGAACTGAACACTGAAGCTTTCTTT. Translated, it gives CASSLAELNTEAFF.

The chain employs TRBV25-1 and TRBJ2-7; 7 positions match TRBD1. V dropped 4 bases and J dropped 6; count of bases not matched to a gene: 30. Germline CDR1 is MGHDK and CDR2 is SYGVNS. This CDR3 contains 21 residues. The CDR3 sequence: CASSACSPRDRDSPEDGEQYF. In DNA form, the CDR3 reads TGTGCCAGCAGTGCTTGCTCGCCCCGCGACAGGGACAGCCCCGAGGATGGCGAGCAGTACTTC.

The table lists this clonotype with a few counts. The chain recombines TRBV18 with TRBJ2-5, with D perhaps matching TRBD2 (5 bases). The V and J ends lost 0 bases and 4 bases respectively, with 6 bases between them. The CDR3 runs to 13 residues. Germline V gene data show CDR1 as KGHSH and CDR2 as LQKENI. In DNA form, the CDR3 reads TGTGCCAGCTCACCACCCCGGGGAGAGACCCAGTACTTC. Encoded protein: CASSPPRGETQYF.

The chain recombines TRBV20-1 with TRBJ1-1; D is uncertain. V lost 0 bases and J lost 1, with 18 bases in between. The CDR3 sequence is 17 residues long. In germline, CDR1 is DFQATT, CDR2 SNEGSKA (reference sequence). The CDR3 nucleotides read TGCAGTGCTAGAGACAATATAAAAAACTTGGGGAACACTGAAGCTTTCTTT. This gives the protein CSARDNIKNLGNTEAFF.

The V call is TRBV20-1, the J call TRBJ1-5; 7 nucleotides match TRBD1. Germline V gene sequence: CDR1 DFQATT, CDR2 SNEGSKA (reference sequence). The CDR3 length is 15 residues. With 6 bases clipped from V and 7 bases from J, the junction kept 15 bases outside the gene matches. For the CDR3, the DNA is TGCAGTGCCCACATAGGAGACAGGGTCGGGCAGCCCCAGCATTTT. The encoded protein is CSAHIGDRVGQPQHF.